The TCR beta chain described here comes from a study of beta chain features in type 1 diabetes. Points on this clone: The antigen remains undetermined. Other DNA sequences in the same sample also yield this CDR3.

Study observations and caveats: The naive, central memory and Treg TCRB repertoires looked more alike in patients than they did in healthy donors.

Trimming took off 5 bases at V and 0 bases at J, with 2 bases between the two ends. The CDR3 contains 11 residues. Germline values: CDR1 SGHAT, CDR2 FQNNGV. Of the isolated RNA, all was reverse transcribed, and so the sequenced material was expressed TCRB transcripts. Here immunoSEQ multiplex PCR was the method, and the copy in TCRdb shows in-frame clones only, minus some. The sample shows some 410,000 clones, about 15% of them seen only once. On average, the one heparinised blood draw given by each donor was 90 to 150 mL. The sequence was collected from a man aged 25 to 40 in good health. This rearrangement joins TRBV11-2 to TRBJ2-7; unclear D gene. Specimen: naive CD4+ T cells from blood. The DNA of the CDR3 is TGTGCCAGCAGCCCCTCCTACGAGCAGTACTTC. As protein: CASSPSYEQYF.